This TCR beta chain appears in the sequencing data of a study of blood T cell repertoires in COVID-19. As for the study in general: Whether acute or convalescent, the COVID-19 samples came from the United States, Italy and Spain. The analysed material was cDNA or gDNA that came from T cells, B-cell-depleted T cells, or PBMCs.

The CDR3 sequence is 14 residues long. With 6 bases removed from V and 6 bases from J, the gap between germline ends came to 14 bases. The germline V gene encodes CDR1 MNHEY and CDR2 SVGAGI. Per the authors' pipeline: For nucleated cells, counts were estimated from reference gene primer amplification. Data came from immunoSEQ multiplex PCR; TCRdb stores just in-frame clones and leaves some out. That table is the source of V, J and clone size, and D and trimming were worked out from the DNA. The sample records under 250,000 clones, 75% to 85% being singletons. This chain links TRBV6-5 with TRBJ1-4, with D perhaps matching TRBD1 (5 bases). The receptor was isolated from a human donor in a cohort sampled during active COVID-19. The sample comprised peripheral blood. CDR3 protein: CASRSGGTDEKLFF. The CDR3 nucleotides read TGTGCCAGCAGATCGGGGGGGACTGATGAAAAACTGTTTTTT.